This T cell receptor beta chain was profiled in a study of blood T cell repertoires in COVID-19. Study in general: Samples representing acute and convalescent COVID-19 were sourced from the United States, Italy and Spain. Sample material is recorded as cDNA or gDNA derived from T cells, B-cell-depleted T cells, or PBMCs.

Assay: immunoSEQ multiplex PCR; the TCRdb copy retains only in-frame clones and omits some. This table holds about 310,000 clones, about nine tenths found once. For recovered donors of Cohort 3, there were two negative PCRs, clearance, or symptom resolution. Material: PBMCs or T cells enriched from blood (not recorded which). The TCR comes from a man aged 55 to 70 who had recovered from COVID-19.

The CDR3 coding sequence is TGTGCCAGCAGCTTGGTGGGCGCAGGTGAAGCTTTCTTT. Amino acids: CASSLVGAGEAFF. The rearrangement uses TRBV5-6 and TRBJ1-1; D is unresolved. V was clipped by 0 bases and J by 7 bases, with 10 bases between them. This CDR3 comprises 13 residues. Germline-derived CDR1 and CDR2 are SGHDT and YYEEEE.